This T cell receptor beta chain came from a study of PD-1 blockade in classical Hodgkin lymphoma. Overall study results and limits: Nothing has yet pinned down what causes the repertoire differences, possibly disease activity or prior therapy.

Deletions cut 1 base from V and 6 bases from J, with 4 bases between. CDR3 length: 12 residues. The V gene's germline CDR1 is SEHNR and CDR2 FQNEAQ (reference sequence). Time point indicated: cycle 4 day 1 (C4D1), after around six weeks of nivolumab. Each and every patient relapsed after autologous stem cell transplantation, and patients got differing brentuximab vedotin exposure. Complete response, partial response or progressive disease constituted the best response categories observed. Only in-frame clones appear in the TCRdb table, and some are missing; sequencing was by immunoSEQ multiplex PCR. The sample comprises some 52,000 clones, around 86% of which are singletons, and roughly 7% rests with the top ten. A word on this clone: Antigen: not known.

The material sequenced was peripheral blood mononuclear cells (PBMCs), taken before the fourth cycle of nivolumab. The V call is TRBV7-9, the J call TRBJ1-5; D not resolved. This receptor was obtained from a human donor with classical Hodgkin lymphoma. The CDR3 loop reads CASSLEGQPQHF. The CDR3 DNA reads as TGTGCCAGCAGCTTAGAGGGTCAGCCCCAGCATTTT.